This TCR beta chain was observed in a study of cytomegalovirus exposure and HLA in healthy donors. General observations from the study: Analyzed later, association rates of TCRs varied across HLA loci, with DRB1 most and HLA-C fewest. The likely explanation for a cluster of highly shared sequence variants was sequencing artifact. It was only CMV serostatus that was available as immune exposure information.

The CDR3 covers 14 residues. The J segment lost 4 bases and the V segment lost 2 bases, leaving 3 bases of the junction unmatched. The V gene's germline CDR1 is MRHNA and CDR2 SNTAGT. About this clone: The antigen is undetermined.

The PCR employed 60 Vbeta primers together with 13 Jbeta primers. Authors' analysis steps: Per a later analysis, the number of unique TCR beta chains was roughly 83 million, of which about 11 million were shared. The data were produced by immunoSEQ multiplex PCR, yet TCRdb's version contains in-frame clones alone and is incomplete. The V and J calls and clone size are taken from that table; D and trimming were inferred from the DNA. The sample consists of 150,000 or so clones, about 85% of them appearing once. The clonotype comes from a man between 18 and 35 years old in good health and CMV-seronegative. What was sequenced was PBMCs. The chain recombines TRBV6-4 with TRBJ2-3, with 7 bases identical to TRBD2. CDR3 protein: CASSDGAGADTQYF. The CDR3, as DNA: TGTGCCAGCAGTGACGGGGCGGGAGCAGATACGCAGTATTTT.